A single sample is the source of the 4 T cell receptor beta chains below, sequenced in a study of cytomegalovirus exposure and HLA in healthy donors. Use of 60 Vbeta and 13 Jbeta primers characterized the PCR. TCRdb's copy holds only in-frame clones and misses some; the assay was immunoSEQ multiplex PCR. This repertoire shows 150,000 to 200,000 clones, 75% to 90% found once; its top ten account for 6.5%. Sequencing was done on a sample of PBMCs. The receptors here all came from a woman aged 45-60 years in good health and CMV-seropositive.

This chain joins TRBV2 and TRBJ2-3; 11 bases line up with TRBD1. Germline-derived CDR1 and CDR2 are SNHLY and FYNNEI. V was clipped by 8 bases and J by 1 base; unmatched bases: 11. The CDR3 has 17 amino acids. The CDR3 nucleotides are TGTGCCAGCCCAGGACAGGGGGCGAACAGCGGCACAGATACGCAGTATTTT. Its protein product is CASPGQGANSGTDTQYF.

This chain connects TRBV4-1 to TRBJ2-1, with D possibly TRBD2 on 6 matching bases. Germline CDR1 is MGHRA and CDR2 is YSYEKL. V lost 0 bases and J lost 0, with 12 bases in between. The CDR3 has 17 amino acids. CDR3 sequence reads: CASSQDGTFNSYNEQFF. The CDR3 nucleotides read TGCGCCAGCAGCCAAGATGGGACTTTCAACTCCTACAATGAGCAGTTCTTC.

The chain is built from TRBV7-9 and TRBJ2-7, with 9 bases identical to TRBD2. Trimming at V came to 8 bases and at J to 2 bases, leaving 13 bases not matched to a gene. The CDR3 runs to 16 residues. Looked up from germline, CDR1 is SEHNR and CDR2 is FQNEAQ (reference sequence). The CDR3 protein is CASGGGGAGPAYEQYF. The CDR3 DNA reads TGTGCCAGCGGCGGGGGGGGCGCGGGACCGGCCTACGAGCAGTACTTC.

V is TRBV7-3 and J is TRBJ2-4, with D maybe TRBD1 (6 bases). V was trimmed by 1 base and J by 8 bases, leaving 15 bases between them. Germline loops: CDR1 SGHTA, CDR2 FQGTGA. This CDR3 spans 15 amino acids. The CDR3: CASSLRAGAGDIQYF. CDR3 nucleotides: TGTGCCAGCAGCTTAAGGGCAGGGGCCGGGGACATTCAGTACTTC.